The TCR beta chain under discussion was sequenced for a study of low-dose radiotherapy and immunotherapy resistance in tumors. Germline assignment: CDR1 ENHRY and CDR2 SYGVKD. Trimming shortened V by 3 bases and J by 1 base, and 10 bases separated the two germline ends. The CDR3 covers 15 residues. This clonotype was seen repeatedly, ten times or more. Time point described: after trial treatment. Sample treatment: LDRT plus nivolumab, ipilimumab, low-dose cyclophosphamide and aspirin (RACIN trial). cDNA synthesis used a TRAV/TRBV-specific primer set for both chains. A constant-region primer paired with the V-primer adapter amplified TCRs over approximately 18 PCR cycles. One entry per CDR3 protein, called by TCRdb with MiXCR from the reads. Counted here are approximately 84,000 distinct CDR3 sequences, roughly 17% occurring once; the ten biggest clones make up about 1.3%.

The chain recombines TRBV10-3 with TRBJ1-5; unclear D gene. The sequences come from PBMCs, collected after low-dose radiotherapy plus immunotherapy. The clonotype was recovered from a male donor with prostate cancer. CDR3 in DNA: TGTGCCATCAGTGACGCTTCGGGCAGCAATCAGCCCCAGCATTTT. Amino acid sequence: CAISDASGSNQPQHF.